One and the same sample provided the 20 T cell receptor beta chains below, sequenced in a study of T cell repertoires in cytomegalovirus infection. TCRdb used MiXCR to reprocess the reads, holding one entry per CDR3 protein. Of under 200,000 distinct CDR3 sequences in the sample, more than 9% are singletons; the top ten hold roughly 4.8%. Material for sequencing was PBMCs. These receptors came from a human donor in good health (CMV status not recorded). Some clones in this sample may be carry-over from other donors' samples.

The CDR3 DNA follows: TGCAGTGCTAGAGTGTTAGGGAGCGCAGATACGCAGTATTTT. It codes for CSARVLGSADTQYF. The chain couples TRBV20-1 to TRBJ2-3, with D possibly matching TRBD2 (5 bases). In germline, CDR1 is DFQATT, CDR2 SNEGSKA (reference sequence). Trimming removed 1 base from V and 4 bases from J, with 12 bases in between. The CDR3 loop spans 14 amino acids.

This clonotype was detected a few times. The CDR3: CASSPGTLDYGYTF. The CDR3 bases are TGTGCCAGCAGTCCCGGAACGTTAGACTATGGCTACACCTTC. This rearrangement joins TRBV6-1 to TRBJ1-2; no definite D call. This CDR3 spans 14 amino acids. Germline CDR1 reads MNHNS; CDR2 reads SASEGT. With 5 bases removed from V and 3 bases from J, the gap between germline ends came to 13 bases.

This clonotype was counted ten times or more. The V gene is TRBV18, the J gene TRBJ1-4, with 7 positions matching TRBD1. Germline assignment: CDR1 KGHSH and CDR2 LQKENI. The CDR3 is made up of 15 amino acids. With 2 bases clipped from V and 2 bases from J, the junction kept 2 bases outside the gene matches. The CDR3: CASSPRGPTNEKLFF. CDR3 DNA sequence: TGTGCCAGCTCACCAAGGGGGCCTACTAATGAAAAACTGTTTTTT. The entire variable domain, with the rest obtained from reference TRBV18 and TRBJ1-4, is as follows: NAGVMQNPRHLVRRRGQEARLRCSPMKGHSHVYWYRQLPEEGLKFMVYLQKENIIDESGMPKERFSAEFPKEGPSILRIQQVVRGDSAAYFCASSPRGPTNEKLFFGSGTQLSVL.

This clonotype was detected a few times. For the CDR3, the DNA is TGTGCCAGCAGTGGACGGATCTATGGCTACACCTTC. Protein: CASSGRIYGYTF. This chain links TRBV28 with TRBJ1-2; D remains unclear. Trimming took off 5 bases at V and 4 bases at J, with 8 bases between the two ends. Germline CDR1 MDHEN, CDR2 SYDVKM. CDR3 length: 12 amino acids.

Many counts were recorded for this clonotype. CDR3 protein: CASRQGVRGPYEQYF. The CDR3 DNA reads as TGTGCCAGCAGGCAAGGGGTCAGGGGCCCATACGAGCAGTACTTC. The chain couples TRBV7-2 to TRBJ2-7; tentatively, D is TRBD1 (6 bases). This CDR3 region has 15 residues. Germline CDR1 is SGHTA and CDR2 is FQGNSA. Trimming cost V 6 bases and J 4 bases, with 19 bases left between them.

There are many counts of this clonotype. V usage is TRBV7-2 and J usage is TRBJ2-7; D may be TRBD2 (7 bases). CDR3 length: 17 amino acids. CDR1 is SGHTA, CDR2 FQGNSA, per germline. Trimming stripped 1 base from V and 5 bases from J, with 21 bases between. CDR3 nucleotides: TGTGCCAGCAGCTTAGGCCGGGGGGCGGGAGACGTAGACGAGCAGTACTTC. This translates into CASSLGRGAGDVDEQYF.

This clonotype was seen at least ten times. The chain combines TRBV29-1 with TRBJ2-7; D remains unclear. Germline values: CDR1 SQVTM, CDR2 ANQGSEA. Trimming cost V 6 bases and J 4 bases, with 22 bases left between them. This CDR3 spans 15 amino acids. In DNA form, the CDR3 reads TGCAGCGTCCTCAGACTTGGCCCTACTCAATACGAGCAGTACTTC. Translation gives CSVLRLGPTQYEQYF.

The chain links TRBV5-4 to TRBJ1-1; the match to TRBD1 covers 7 bases. V lost 4 bases to trimming and J lost 3 bases; unmatched junction nucleotides: 6. This CDR3 is built from 14 residues. Germline values: CDR1 SGHNT, CDR2 YYREEE (reference sequence). CDR3: CASSPRGQHTEAFF. The DNA for the CDR3 is TGTGCCAGCAGCCCGAGGGGACAGCACACTGAAGCTTTCTTT.

This clonotype came up a few times. The chain is built from TRBV29-1 and TRBJ1-1; a possible D gene is TRBD1 (5 bases). Trimming removed 7 bases from V and 1 base from J, with 16 bases in between. Germline CDR1 and CDR2: SQVTM and ANQGSEA. There are 14 residues in the CDR3. The CDR3 DNA follows: TGCAGCGCCCATGAGGGGTCGGGGAACACTGAAGCTTTCTTT. Its protein product is CSAHEGSGNTEAFF.

The V call is TRBV28, the J call TRBJ2-1, with TRBD2 matching over 14 bases. Germline CDR1 MDHEN, CDR2 SYDVKM. V lost 6 bases to trimming and J lost 7 bases; unmatched junction nucleotides: 5. CDR3 size: 15 residues. CDR3 region: CASRRGTSGSNEQFF. CDR3 nucleotides: TGTGCCAGCAGGCGCGGGACTAGCGGGAGTAATGAGCAGTTCTTC.

This sequence joins TRBV24-1 and TRBJ1-5; no clear D gene. The CDR3 has 17 residues. The V end lost 2 bases, the J end lost 1 base, and 14 bases lay between the germline ends. The germline V gene encodes CDR1 KGHDR and CDR2 SFDVKD. CDR3 sequence (DNA): TGTGCCACCAGTGATTCCTCCGGCAAGCCAAGCAATCAGCCCCAGCATTTT. It encodes CATSDSSGKPSNQPQHF.

The genes are TRBV20-1 and TRBJ2-3, with a weak D call TRBD2 (5 bases). CDR1 DFQATT and CDR2 SNEGSKA come from the germline V gene (reference sequence). The CDR3 contains 14 residues. Between the trimmed V and J ends, which lost 6 bases and 7 bases, there was a span of 20 bases. CDR3 sequence: CSANGPSEVHTQYF. In nucleotides, the CDR3 is TGCAGTGCCAACGGACCTTCGGAGGTGCATACGCAGTATTTT.

This clonotype turned up a few times. The rearrangement joins TRBV5-5 to TRBJ1-6; tentatively, D is TRBD1 (5 bases). V lost 4 bases to trimming and J lost 7 bases, with 18 bases between them. The germline gives CDR1 SGHKS, CDR2 YYEKEE (reference sequence). The CDR3 totals 16 residues. The CDR3 bases are TGTGCCAGCAGCCCGGGAGACAGACGCCCAAATTCACCCCTCCACTTT. Its protein is CASSPGDRRPNSPLHF.

The V and J genes are TRBV14 and TRBJ1-4, with 8 bases aligning to TRBD1. Germline V gives CDR1 SGHDN, CDR2 FVKESK. The CDR3 is made up of 15 amino acids. J gave up 8 bases and V 3 bases, and 8 bases lay outside the gene matches. The chain's CDR3 is CASSHVPDRGEKLFF. Written as DNA, the CDR3 is TGTGCCAGCAGCCACGTACCTGACAGGGGAGAAAAACTGTTTTTT.

This clonotype was seen at least ten times. The gene calls are TRBV4-2 and TRBJ2-7; TRBD2 agrees at 12 bases. CDR3 length equals 15 residues. Germline V lookup: CDR1 LGHNA, CDR2 YNFKEQ. V gave up 1 base and J gave up 2 bases; unmatched junction bases: 0. The CDR3 nucleotides are TGTGCCAGCAGCCAAGGGACTAGCGGGGCCTACGAGCAGTACTTC. It specifies CASSQGTSGAYEQYF.

This clonotype has a count of ten or more. The rearrangement joins TRBV7-2 to TRBJ2-7; 12 bases align to TRBD2. Germline-derived CDR1 and CDR2 are SGHTA and FQGNSA. The CDR3 extends over 15 amino acids. The J segment lost 7 bases and the V segment lost 5 bases, leaving 9 bases of the junction unmatched. Here the CDR3 DNA reads TGTGCCAGCAGCCCCACCGGGACTAGCGGGTTAGAGCAGTACTTC. Residues: CASSPTGTSGLEQYF.

This clonotype was observed at least ten times. The chain combines TRBV19 with TRBJ1-5; weak D call: TRBD1 (6 bases). The CDR3 length is 16 residues. V was shortened by 5 bases and J by 0 bases, with 14 bases between the two germline ends. Germline CDR1 and CDR2: LNHDA and SQIVND (reference sequence). CDR3 bases: TGTGCCAGTAGTCCGCCCCGGACAGTTAGCAATCAGCCCCAGCATTTT. Its protein is CASSPPRTVSNQPQHF.

CDR3 nucleotides: TGTGCCAGCAGCTTAGCGACTAGCATCACCTACGAGCAGTACTTC. This gives the protein CASSLATSITYEQYF. The rearrangement links TRBV7-2 to TRBJ2-7; the match to TRBD2 covers 7 bases. The CDR3 length is 15 residues. CDR1 and CDR2 (germline): SGHTA, FQGNSA. Trimming took 0 bases from V and 2 from J; bases not matched to a gene: 4.

This clonotype was recorded at least ten times. The gene calls are TRBV5-6 and TRBJ2-1; D gene ambiguous. V was pared by 4 bases and J by 8 bases, with 19 bases between. The CDR3 runs 15 residues. CDR1 and CDR2 (germline): SGHDT, YYEEEE. The CDR3 here is CASSPHRSDSHEQFF. In DNA, the CDR3 is TGTGCCAGCAGCCCACATCGAAGTGATAGTCATGAGCAGTTCTTC.

Many counts were recorded for this clonotype. V gene TRBV19 combines with J gene TRBJ1-1; TRBD1 agrees at 8 bases. Germline-derived CDR1 and CDR2 are LNHDA and SQIVND (reference sequence). The CDR3 is 15 residues long. V lost 3 bases to trimming and J lost 6 bases; unmatched junction nucleotides: 9. As DNA, the CDR3 is TGTGCCAGTAGTATTCTAAGTCAGGGGGCCGCTGAAGCTTTCTTT. Its protein product is CASSILSQGAAEAFF.